The clone carrying this TCR beta chain was counted a few times. Other DNA variants within this sample encode the same CDR3. Sequenced by immunoSEQ multiplex PCR; TCRdb stores in-frame clones only, minus some. The sample consists of 2,500 to 3,000 clones, roughly a fifth of them appearing once. V was shortened by 0 bases and J by 0 bases, with 9 bases between the two germline ends. CDR1 WSHSY and CDR2 SAAADI come from the germline V gene. This CDR3 contains 16 residues. The treatment is: randomized to nivolumab then ipilimumab (arm A) or the reverse (arm B). This specimen comes from a study of sequential checkpoint blockade in melanoma. Study-wide context: Each arm's sequence ended with maintenance nivolumab.

Sequencing was performed on tumor tissue (inferred from file names), taken from a patient given nivolumab and ipilimumab in sequence. This clonotype was sampled from a human donor with melanoma. The chain is built from TRBV10-2 and TRBJ1-5; D gene uncertain. CDR3 DNA: TGCGCCAGCAGTGAGTCGCCCGGTAATAGCAATCAGCCCCAGCATTTT. Amino acid sequence: CASSESPGNSNQPQHF.